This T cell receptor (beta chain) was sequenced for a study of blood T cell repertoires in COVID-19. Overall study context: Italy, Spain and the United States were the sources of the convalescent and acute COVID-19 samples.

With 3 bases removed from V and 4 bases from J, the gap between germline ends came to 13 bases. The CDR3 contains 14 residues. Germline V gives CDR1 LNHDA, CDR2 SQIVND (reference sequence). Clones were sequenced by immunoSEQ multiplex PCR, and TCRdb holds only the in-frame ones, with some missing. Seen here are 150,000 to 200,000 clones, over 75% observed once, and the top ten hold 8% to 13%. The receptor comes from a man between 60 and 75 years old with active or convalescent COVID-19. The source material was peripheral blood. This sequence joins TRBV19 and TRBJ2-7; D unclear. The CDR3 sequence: CASSIGQSIYEQYF. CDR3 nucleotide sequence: TGTGCCAGTAGTATTGGCCAGTCCATTTACGAGCAGTACTTC.